This T cell receptor (beta chain) was captured by sequencing in a study of cytomegalovirus exposure and HLA in healthy donors. Study results and limitations: A later analysis found most CMV-associated TCR beta chains apparently HLA-restricted. What a later analysis showed was that several of the most significant clusters appeared linked to common viral pathogens.

Comments on this clone: Its cognate antigen is unknown.

The study ran its PCR with 60 Vbeta and 13 Jbeta primers. In the original workflow: The count from a later analysis was some 81 million unique TCR beta chains, approximately 9.9 million of them shared. Libraries were prepared by immunoSEQ multiplex PCR; TCRdb keeps only in-frame clonotypes and omits some of them. Clonal size and the V and J genes are those of that table, whereas D and trimming came from the DNA. The top ten hold less than 4% of the sample, which has around 130,000 clones, around 74% seen once. This receptor was obtained from a man younger than 45 in good health and CMV-seronegative. The specimen sequenced was PBMCs.

The CDR3 loop is CASSSNEKLFF. The CDR3 bases are TGTGCCAGCAGCAGCAATGAAAAACTGTTTTTT. The V gene is TRBV9, the J gene TRBJ1-4; D call uncertain. V was trimmed by 4 bases and J by 5 bases, leaving 3 bases between them. This CDR3 is built from 11 residues. The germline V gene encodes CDR1 SGDLS and CDR2 YYNGEE.